Listed here is a single T cell receptor (beta chain). The sample comes from a study of blood T cell repertoires in COVID-19. Whole-study context: Material from acute and convalescent COVID-19 was sourced from the United States, Italy and Spain. The cDNA or gDNA used as material had been derived from T cells, B-cell-depleted T cells, or PBMCs.

This CDR3 contains 14 residues. Deletions cut 3 bases from V and 2 bases from J, with 11 bases between. Looked up from germline, CDR1 is KGHSH and CDR2 is LQKENI. Authors' processing steps: Scientists estimated how many nucleated cells there were by amplifying reference gene primers. The data were produced by immunoSEQ multiplex PCR, yet TCRdb's version contains in-frame clones alone and is incomplete. That table furnishes V, J and clone size, whereas the DNA furnished D and trimming. The table lists about 100,000 clones, roughly 89% of them singletons. This receptor was identified in a man in his 70s with active or convalescent COVID-19. The sequencing input was peripheral blood. The chain is built from TRBV18 and TRBJ2-7; perhaps TRBD2 as D (5 bases). The chain's CDR3 is CASSPGQTTYEQYF. In DNA, the CDR3 is TGTGCCAGCTCACCTGGGCAGACTACCTACGAGCAGTACTTC.